One sample yielded the 25 T cell receptor beta chains listed below, sequenced in a study of a mutant IDH1 vaccine in newly diagnosed glioma listed by TCRdb under 2021. Libraries were built with the immunoSEQ multiplex PCR assay. In its TCRdb copy, this immuneACCESS table keeps in-frame sequences only and misses some clones. Where compared with another copy, unresolved V genes explain less than half of these, and the others have no known cause. This sample gives about 94,000 clones in total; roughly nine tenths of them show up just once. The top ten clones comprise around 0.73% of the sample. The sample's time point, from its label and the paper: week 47, end of study. Each vaccine dose was 300 ug of a 20-mer mutant IDH1 peptide in Montanide, given subcutaneously with topical imiquimod. The antigens of these receptors remain unknown. The source was PBMCs, collected from a glioma patient whose treatment included an IDH1 peptide vaccine. The receptors shown here come from a woman between 45 and 60 years old with glioma.

V usage is TRBV28 and J usage is TRBJ1-2; 11 positions agree with TRBD1. The germline V gene has CDR1 MDHEN and CDR2 SYDVKM. Unmatched junction bases numbered 10, after V lost 10 bases and J lost 3 bases. This CDR3 region has 15 residues. This chain's CDR3 is CATGRTGGVYYGYTF. The CDR3 DNA follows: TGTGCCACCGGGAGGACAGGGGGCGTCTACTATGGCTACACCTTC.

The genes are TRBV5-1 and TRBJ2-7, with no clear D. This CDR3 region has 14 residues. Germline V lookup: CDR1 SGHRS, CDR2 YFSETQ. Trimming shortened V by 0 bases and J by 5 bases, and 12 bases separated the two germline ends. CDR3 sequence reads: CASSLGWSTDEQYF. The CDR3 DNA is TGCGCCAGCAGCTTGGGCTGGAGTACGGACGAGCAGTACTTC.

This chain connects TRBV5-1 to TRBJ2-3; TRBD2 aligns across 14 bases. In germline, CDR1 is SGHRS, CDR2 YFSETQ. This CDR3 is 18 amino acids long. Unmatched junction bases numbered 8, after V lost 0 bases and J lost 5 bases. CDR3 sequence (DNA): TGCGCCAGCAGCTTGGGTGGACTAGCGGGAGGAGAAGTAGATACGCAGTATTTT. It codes for CASSLGGLAGGEVDTQYF.

The chain has TRBV28 and TRBJ1-6; D is uncertain. The CDR3 sequence is 12 residues long. Between the trimmed V and J ends, which lost 6 bases and 10 bases, there was a span of 10 bases. Germline CDR1 reads MDHEN; CDR2 reads SYDVKM. The CDR3 DNA sequence: TGTGCCAGCAGCCCAAGTAGGTCACCCCTCCACTTT. It codes for CASSPSRSPLHF.

The chain is built from TRBV15 and TRBJ1-4; no reliable D call. V was shortened by 0 bases and J by 8 bases, with 16 bases between the two germline ends. Germline loops: CDR1 LNHNV, CDR2 YYDKDF (reference sequence). CDR3 length: 16 residues. CDR3 nucleotide sequence: TGTGCCACCAGCAGAGAACGGGGAGTAGGTGACGAAAAACTGTTTTTT. Translation gives CATSRERGVGDEKLFF.

The gene calls are TRBV7-6 and TRBJ2-7, with 10 nucleotides matching TRBD1. The CDR3 runs to 15 residues. Germline V gene sequence: CDR1 SGHVS, CDR2 FNYEAQ. V was pared by 5 bases and J by 3 bases, with 7 bases of the junction left unmatched. The chain's CDR3 is CASSTETGGSYEQYF. As DNA, the CDR3 is TGTGCCAGCAGCACGGAGACAGGGGGCAGCTACGAGCAGTACTTC.

This rearrangement joins TRBV18 to TRBJ1-2; 8 nucleotides align to TRBD1. The germline V gene has CDR1 KGHSH and CDR2 LQKENI. The CDR3 covers 14 residues. V shed 4 bases and J 6 bases; nucleotides not matched to a gene: 7. This chain's CDR3 is CASSRLQGADGYTF. CDR3 sequence (DNA): TGTGCCAGCTCACGACTGCAGGGGGCTGATGGCTACACCTTC. The full variable domain, in which reference TRBV18 and TRBJ1-2 provide the parts outside the CDR3, is NAGVMQNPRHLVRRRGQEARLRCSPMKGHSHVYWYRQLPEEGLKFMVYLQKENIIDESGMPKERFSAEFPKEGPSILRIQQVVRGDSAAYFCASSRLQGADGYTFGSGTRLTVV.

CDR3 protein: CASSYVAQSTDTQYF. CDR3 bases: TGTGCCAGCAGTTACGTAGCCCAAAGCACAGATACGCAGTATTTT. The rearrangement links TRBV6-6 to TRBJ2-3; no clear D gene. CDR1 and CDR2 from the germline V gene are MNHNY and SVGAGI (reference sequence). The CDR3 runs to 15 residues. V lost 2 bases and J lost 0, with 9 bases in between.

The chain links TRBV4-1 to TRBJ1-6; maybe TRBD1 (5 bases). The CDR3 has 16 residues. Germline-derived CDR1 and CDR2 are MGHRA and YSYEKL. Deletions cut 2 bases from V and 7 bases from J, with 15 bases between. CDR3 in amino acids: CASSQSVRGGNSPLHF. The DNA for the CDR3 is TGCGCCAGCAGCCAATCAGTAAGGGGAGGAAATTCACCCCTCCACTTT.

This clone was counted only a few times. The chain employs TRBV7-9 and TRBJ1-1; no definite D call. The CDR3 runs to 12 residues. Germline CDR1 reads SEHNR; CDR2 reads FQNEAQ (reference sequence). V was trimmed by 5 bases and J by 10 bases, leaving 14 bases between them. The CDR3 sequence is CASSRSGRAAFF. The CDR3 region has the DNA TGTGCCAGCAGCAGGTCCGGGAGGGCAGCTTTCTTT. Full variable domain (rest looked up from reference TRBV7-9 and TRBJ1-1): DTGVSQNPRHKITKRGQNVTFRCDPISEHNRLYWYRQTLGQGPEFLTYFQNEAQLEKSRLLSDRFSAERPKGSFSTLEIQRTEQGDSAMYLCASSRSGRAAFFGQGTRLTVV.

The rearrangement joins TRBV5-1 to TRBJ1-1; the D is unclear. The germline CDR1 and CDR2 sequences are SGHRS and YFSETQ. The CDR3 has 18 residues. The ends were cut back, 0 bases at V and 7 bases at J, with 25 bases in the middle. CDR3: CASSLAAAGGDHGLEAFF. CDR3 bases: TGCGCCAGCAGCTTGGCCGCGGCAGGAGGTGATCACGGTCTTGAAGCTTTCTTT.

The table lists this clone with a count of one. J is TRBJ2-7 and V is TRBV6-5, with 7 positions matching TRBD2. Germline trimming cut 6 bases from V and 4 bases from J; bases unmatched to any gene: 12. The germline gives CDR1 MNHEY, CDR2 SVGAGI. The length of the CDR3 is 15 residues. The CDR3 nucleotides are TGTGCCAGCAGGTTCCAGCGGGATCCCAGGTACGAGCAGTACTTC. It codes for CASRFQRDPRYEQYF.

V and J are TRBV29-1 and TRBJ2-7; D is uncertain. The CDR3 is 13 residues long. Trimming took 6 bases from V and 0 from J, leaving 12 bases between them. From germline, CDR1 is SQVTM and CDR2 ANQGSEA. The CDR3 loop is CSVQTFSSYEQYF. The CDR3 DNA follows: TGCAGCGTACAGACATTTAGCTCCTACGAGCAGTACTTC.

The chain is built from TRBV9 and TRBJ2-1; D is uncertain. CDR1 is SGDLS and CDR2 is YYNGEE in the germline V gene. Trimming shortened V by 4 bases and J by 0 bases, and 14 bases separated the two germline ends. The CDR3 is made up of 16 amino acids. The CDR3: CASSPRTASSYNEQFF. CDR3 nucleotide sequence: TGTGCCAGCAGCCCCAGGACCGCCAGCTCCTACAATGAGCAGTTCTTC.

This clone came up a few times. The chain has TRBV19 and TRBJ2-1, with D unclear. The V gene lost 4 bases and the J gene lost 0 bases, with 7 bases spanning the gap. Germline-derived CDR1 and CDR2 are LNHDA and SQIVND (reference sequence). The CDR3 is 14 residues long. Written as DNA, the CDR3 is TGTGCCAGTAGTAACCCGAACTCCTACAATGAGCAGTTCTTC. Its protein product is CASSNPNSYNEQFF.

The chain links TRBV19 to TRBJ1-5; a weak D match, TRBD1 (6 bases). V shed 7 bases and J shed 2 bases, with 18 bases lying between them. Germline CDR1 and CDR2: LNHDA and SQIVND (reference sequence). This CDR3 region has 16 residues. Written as DNA, the CDR3 is TGTGCCAGTACCCAATCGTGGGGGGCTGGCAATCAGCCCCAGCATTTT. Its translation is CASTQSWGAGNQPQHF.

The chain links TRBV18 to TRBJ1-4, with 9 nucleotides matching TRBD1. Germline V gene sequence: CDR1 KGHSH, CDR2 LQKENI. V was clipped by 2 bases and J by 3 bases; unmatched bases: 4. This CDR3 is built from 16 residues. Written as DNA, the CDR3 is TGTGCCAGCTCACCAGAGGACAGGGGACCTAATGAAAAACTGTTTTTT. It encodes CASSPEDRGPNEKLFF.

V gene TRBV28 combines with J gene TRBJ1-1; D call uncertain. With 5 bases removed from V and 2 bases from J, the gap between germline ends came to 9 bases. The germline CDR1 and CDR2 sequences are MDHEN and SYDVKM. The CDR3 runs 13 residues. Here the CDR3 reads CASSMTPNTEAFF. The CDR3 nucleotides are TGTGCCAGCAGTATGACACCAAACACTGAAGCTTTCTTT.

This sequence joins TRBV18 and TRBJ1-4; D remains ambiguous. CDR3 length equals 13 residues. The V gene's germline CDR1 is KGHSH and CDR2 LQKENI. Trimming pared 6 bases from V and 2 bases from J, leaving 7 bases between. CDR3 amino acids: CASSPRTNEKLFF. The CDR3 nucleotides read TGTGCCAGCTCTCCCAGGACTAATGAAAAACTGTTTTTT. The full variable domain, rest sourced from reference TRBV18 and TRBJ1-4, is NAGVMQNPRHLVRRRGQEARLRCSPMKGHSHVYWYRQLPEEGLKFMVYLQKENIIDESGMPKERFSAEFPKEGPSILRIQQVVRGDSAAYFCASSPRTNEKLFFGSGTQLSVL.

The genes are TRBV7-3 and TRBJ1-2, with 7 nucleotides matching TRBD1. Germline values: CDR1 SGHTA, CDR2 FQGTGA. V shed 4 bases, J shed 6 bases, and the junction held 5 bases outside the gene matches. CDR3 size: 13 residues. The CDR3 nucleotides read TGTGCCAGCAGCTCGGGACAGAACAATGGCTACACCTTC. This sequence encodes CASSSGQNNGYTF.

V gene TRBV4-1 combines with J gene TRBJ2-2; 7 bases map to TRBD2. The V gene's germline CDR1 is MGHRA and CDR2 YSYEKL. The V gene end was trimmed by 1 base and the J gene end by 4 bases; junction bases not matched to a gene: 6. The CDR3 sequence is 16 residues long. The CDR3 spells CASSQGLAVSTGELFF. CDR3 nucleotide sequence: TGCGCCAGCAGCCAAGGCCTAGCGGTTAGCACCGGGGAGCTGTTTTTT.

This rearrangement joins TRBV19 to TRBJ2-1; 9 bases match TRBD1. V shed 10 bases, J shed 7 bases, and the junction held 14 bases outside the gene matches. In germline, CDR1 is LNHDA, CDR2 SQIVND (reference sequence). There are 15 residues in the CDR3. DNA for the CDR3: TGTGCCACTCTCCCGGACAGGGGAAGTGTGAATGAGCAGTTCTTC. It yields the protein CATLPDRGSVNEQFF.

The V call is TRBV4-1, the J call TRBJ2-7, with 8 bases identical to TRBD1. This CDR3 has 15 residues. Germline V lookup: CDR1 MGHRA, CDR2 YSYEKL. The ends lost 4 bases at V and 0 bases at J; junction bases unmatched: 5. CDR3 nucleotide sequence: TGCGCCAGCAGCCGGGATACAGGGGGCTCCTACGAGCAGTACTTC. Its protein is CASSRDTGGSYEQYF.

This chain connects TRBV12-5 to TRBJ2-2; 10 bases fit TRBD1. The germline V gene has CDR1 LGHNT and CDR2 FRNRAP. The CDR3 totals 14 residues. After removal of 6 bases from V and 5 bases from J, the junction contained 3 bases not matched to a gene. The chain's CDR3 is CASGSGQGTGELFF. CDR3 coding DNA: TGTGCTAGTGGATCGGGACAGGGGACCGGGGAGCTGTTTTTT.

V is TRBV9 and J is TRBJ2-7, with 11 bases matching TRBD2. Germline CDR1 reads SGDLS; CDR2 reads YYNGEE. Trimming removed 3 bases from V and 2 bases from J; junction bases left unmatched: 4. The CDR3 runs 15 residues. In nucleotides, the CDR3 is TGTGCCAGCAGCGCCGGGACTAGCGGAGCCTACGAGCAGTACTTC. Encoded protein: CASSAGTSGAYEQYF.